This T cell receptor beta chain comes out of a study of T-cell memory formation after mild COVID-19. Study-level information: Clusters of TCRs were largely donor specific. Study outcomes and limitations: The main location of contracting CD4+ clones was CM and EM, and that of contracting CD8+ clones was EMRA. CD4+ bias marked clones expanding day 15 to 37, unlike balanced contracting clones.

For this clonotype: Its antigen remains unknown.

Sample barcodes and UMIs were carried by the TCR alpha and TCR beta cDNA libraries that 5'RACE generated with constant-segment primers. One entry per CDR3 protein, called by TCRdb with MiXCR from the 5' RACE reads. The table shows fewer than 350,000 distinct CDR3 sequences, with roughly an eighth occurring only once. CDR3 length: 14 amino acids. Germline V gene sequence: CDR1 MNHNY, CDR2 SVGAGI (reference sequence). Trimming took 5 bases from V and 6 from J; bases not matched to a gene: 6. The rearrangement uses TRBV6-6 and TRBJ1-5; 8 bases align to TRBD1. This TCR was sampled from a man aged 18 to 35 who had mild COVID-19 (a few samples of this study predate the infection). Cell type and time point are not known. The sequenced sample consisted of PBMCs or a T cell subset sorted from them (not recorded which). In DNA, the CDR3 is TGTGCCAGCAGTCTGGCAGGGGGCTTTCAGCCCCAGCATTTT. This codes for CASSLAGGFQPQHF.